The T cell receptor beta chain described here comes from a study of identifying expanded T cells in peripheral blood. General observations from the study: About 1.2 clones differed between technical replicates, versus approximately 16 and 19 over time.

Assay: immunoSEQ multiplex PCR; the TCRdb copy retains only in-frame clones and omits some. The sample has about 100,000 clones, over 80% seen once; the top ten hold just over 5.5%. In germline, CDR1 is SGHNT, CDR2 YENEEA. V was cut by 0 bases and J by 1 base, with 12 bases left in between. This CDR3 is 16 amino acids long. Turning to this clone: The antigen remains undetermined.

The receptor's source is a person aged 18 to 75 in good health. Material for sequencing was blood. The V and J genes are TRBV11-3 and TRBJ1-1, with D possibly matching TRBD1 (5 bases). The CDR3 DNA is TGTGCCAGCAGCTTAGATTCCTGGCAGGGGAACACTGAAGCTTTCTTT. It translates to CASSLDSWQGNTEAFF.